These 21 T cell receptor beta chains share one sample of origin, sequenced in a study of T cell changes during pregnancy in multiple sclerosis. Sequencing was performed with immunoSEQ multiplex PCR; in TCRdb, only in-frame clones are kept and a portion is missing. This table has more than 35,000 clones, about 94% appearing once. Sequencing used CD4+ T cells from peripheral blood mononuclear cells, obtained in the second trimester of pregnancy. These receptors all come from a female donor with multiple sclerosis, enrolled in a pregnancy study.

The J gene is TRBJ1-5, the V gene TRBV28, with D perhaps matching TRBD1 (5 bases). Trimming stripped 5 bases from V and 0 bases from J, with 14 bases between. This CDR3 has 16 residues. Germline lookup yields CDR1 MDHEN and CDR2 SYDVKM. CDR3 nucleotides: TGTGCCAGCAGTCCTCAAGGGGCTTATAGCAATCAGCCCCAGCATTTT. As protein: CASSPQGAYSNQPQHF. Full variable domain (rest looked up from reference TRBV28 and TRBJ1-5): DVKVTQSSRYLVKRTGEKVFLECVQDMDHENMFWYRQDPGLGLRLIYFSYDVKMKEKGDIPEGYSVSREKKERFSLILESASTNQTSMYLCASSPQGAYSNQPQHFGDGTRLSIL.

This clone was observed once. The rearrangement uses TRBV7-7 and TRBJ2-1; D is perhaps TRBD2 (6 bases). V lost 5 bases and J lost 4, with 15 bases in between. Looked up from germline, CDR1 is SSHAT and CDR2 is FNYEAQ (reference sequence). The CDR3 totals 15 residues. CDR3 bases: TGTGCCAGCAGCCAAGGAGGGAGTCGGTACAATGAGCAGTTCTTC. Amino acids: CASSQGGSRYNEQFF.

This chain connects TRBV5-1 to TRBJ2-2; D perhaps matches TRBD1 (6 bases). V dropped 0 bases and J dropped 7 bases, with 10 bases sitting between them. The V gene's germline CDR1 is SGHRS and CDR2 YFSETQ. This CDR3 region has 14 residues. The CDR3 region has the DNA TGCGCCAGCAGCTTGGCTGAGGGGGTCGGGGAGCTGTTTTTT. This translates into CASSLAEGVGELFF.

The chain links TRBV19 to TRBJ2-3; 12 bases are shared with TRBD2. The V gene end was trimmed by 3 bases and the J gene end by 2 bases; junction bases not matched to a gene: 3. The CDR3 sequence is 16 residues long. Looked up from germline, CDR1 is LNHDA and CDR2 is SQIVND (reference sequence). This CDR3 reads CASSILAGGTTDTQYF. CDR3 in DNA: TGTGCCAGTAGTATTCTAGCGGGAGGGACCACAGATACGCAGTATTTT.

This clone was seen more than once but under ten times. This rearrangement joins TRBV9 to TRBJ1-6, with 9 bases identical to TRBD1. CDR1 SGDLS and CDR2 YYNGEE come from the germline V gene. This CDR3 has 15 residues. J lost 6 bases, V lost 3 bases, and 4 bases had no gene match. CDR3 residues: CASSEGTGSNSPLHF. For the CDR3, the DNA is TGTGCCAGCAGCGAGGGGACAGGGAGTAATTCACCCCTCCACTTT.

This sequence joins TRBV5-1 and TRBJ2-3; 8 nucleotides match TRBD1. V lost 5 bases and J lost 2; bases outside the gene matches: 7. There are 15 residues in the CDR3. CDR1 and CDR2 (germline): SGHRS, YFSETQ. The CDR3 sequence is CASRPSGGSTDTQYF. As DNA, the CDR3 is TGCGCCAGCAGACCGTCAGGGGGCTCCACAGATACGCAGTATTTT.

The rearrangement links TRBV7-2 to TRBJ1-2, with D possibly matching TRBD1 (6 bases). Germline-derived CDR1 and CDR2 are SGHTA and FQGNSA. This CDR3 contains 16 residues. V was shortened by 5 bases and J by 4 bases, with 20 bases between the two germline ends. CDR3 protein: CASSPGGGRAGYGYTF. As DNA, the CDR3 is TGTGCCAGCAGCCCCGGCGGGGGCAGGGCAGGCTATGGCTACACCTTC. The variable domain in full, with the rest retrieved from reference TRBV7-2 and TRBJ1-2, is GAGVSQSPSNKVTEKGKDVELRCDPISGHTALYWYRQSLGQGLEFLIYFQGNSAPDKSGLPSDRFSAERTGGSVSTLTIQRTQQEDSAVYLCASSPGGGRAGYGYTFGSGTRLTVV.

The chain uses TRBV5-1 and TRBJ2-7, with 10 bases matching TRBD2. This CDR3 has 16 amino acids. The V segment lost 4 bases and the J segment 0 bases; nucleotides outside the gene matches: 7. Germline CDR1 is SGHRS and CDR2 is YFSETQ. This CDR3 is CASSVTPSGSSYEQYF. The CDR3 region has the DNA TGCGCCAGCAGCGTCACTCCTAGCGGGAGCTCCTACGAGCAGTACTTC.

The chain carries TRBV11-2 and TRBJ1-2; TRBD1 agrees at 11 bases. The CDR3 spans 17 residues. Unmatched junction bases numbered 5, after V lost 1 base and J lost 1 base. The germline CDR1 and CDR2 sequences are SGHAT and FQNNGV. CDR3 sequence: CASSLGTGGRYNYGYTF. The CDR3 coding sequence is TGTGCCAGCAGCTTAGGGACAGGGGGCAGGTATAACTATGGCTACACCTTC.

The V call is TRBV7-2, the J call TRBJ1-1, with D perhaps matching TRBD1 (5 bases). CDR1 is SGHTA, CDR2 FQGNSA, per germline. The CDR3 has 13 amino acids. Trimming left V 2 bases short and J 4 bases short, with 8 bases between. The CDR3 is CASSLQGLTEAFF. The CDR3 nucleotides read TGTGCCAGCAGCTTACAGGGACTCACTGAAGCTTTCTTT.

This clone has just one count. This chain joins TRBV10-1 and TRBJ1-4; D is unresolved. Germline V CDR1 and CDR2: WNHNN, SYGVQD (reference sequence). The CDR3 consists of 13 residues. V lost 8 bases to trimming and J lost 7 bases, with 14 bases between them. The CDR3 DNA is TGCGCCAGCCAAGGGTCGGGAGTTGAAAAACTGTTTTTT. Residues: CASQGSGVEKLFF.

The chain carries TRBV11-2 and TRBJ2-1, with D possibly matching TRBD2 (5 bases). The CDR3 sequence is 16 residues long. Trimming removed 5 bases at V and 8 bases at J, with 22 bases between. Germline V gene sequence: CDR1 SGHAT, CDR2 FQNNGV. The chain's CDR3 is CASSRRLSGWNHEQFF. The CDR3 DNA is TGTGCCAGCAGCCGGCGGTTATCGGGATGGAACCATGAGCAGTTCTTC.

The DNA for the CDR3 is TGTGCCAGCAGTGTTGACATGCAGCCCCAGCATTTT. Translating it yields CASSVDMQPQHF. This chain uses TRBV2 with TRBJ1-5; D call uncertain. Germline V gives CDR1 SNHLY, CDR2 FYNNEI. The CDR3 loop spans 12 amino acids. Trimming stripped 4 bases from V and 7 bases from J, with 8 bases between.

The DNA for the CDR3 is TGTGCCAGCAGCCCGGCAGGGCGCCAAACGGACGAGCAGTACTTC. It specifies CASSPAGRQTDEQYF. The rearrangement links TRBV6-1 to TRBJ2-7; weak D call: TRBD1 (5 bases). The CDR3 covers 15 residues. Looked up from germline, CDR1 is MNHNS and CDR2 is SASEGT. The ends were cut back, 6 bases at V and 5 bases at J, with 20 bases in the middle.

The V gene is TRBV5-1, the J gene TRBJ2-2; 9 bases line up with TRBD2. The germline CDR1 and CDR2 sequences are SGHRS and YFSETQ. The trim removed 0 bases at V and 1 base at J, leaving 4 bases unmatched. This CDR3 is 17 amino acids long. The DNA of the CDR3 is TGCGCCAGCAGCTTGGGGGCTAGCGGGATGAACACCGGGGAGCTGTTTTTT. Translating it yields CASSLGASGMNTGELFF.

This chain connects TRBV10-3 to TRBJ2-3; 7 positions agree with TRBD2. From germline, CDR1 is ENHRY and CDR2 SYGVKD. There are 14 residues in the CDR3. With 4 bases clipped from V and 2 bases from J, the junction kept 3 bases outside the gene matches. The CDR3 reads CAISAGRTTDTQYF. CDR3 bases: TGTGCCATCAGTGCCGGGAGGACCACAGATACGCAGTATTTT.

V usage is TRBV7-3 and J usage is TRBJ2-2; D may be TRBD2 (5 bases). The CDR3 runs to 15 residues. Per the germline V gene, CDR1 is SGHTA and CDR2 is FQGTGA. Trimming took off 2 bases at V and 0 bases at J, with 7 bases between the two ends. The CDR3 region has the DNA TGTGCCAGCAGCTTAGGGAGAGCGAACACCGGGGAGCTGTTTTTT. It translates to CASSLGRANTGELFF.

This clone has only one observation. The chain is built from TRBV6-5 and TRBJ2-7; 7 positions match TRBD1. CDR3 size: 16 residues. V was pared by 2 bases and J by 0 bases, with 7 bases of the junction left unmatched. The germline CDR1 and CDR2 sequences are MNHEY and SVGAGI. The CDR3 sequence: CASSYGGGQSSYEQYF. DNA for the CDR3: TGTGCCAGCAGTTACGGTGGGGGACAGTCCTCCTACGAGCAGTACTTC.

The count of this clone is one. V gene TRBV7-2 combines with J gene TRBJ2-3; 8 nucleotides align to TRBD2. This CDR3 comprises 15 residues. Germline V gives CDR1 SGHTA, CDR2 FQGNSA. The junction had 5 bases not matched to a gene; V was cut back by 3 bases and J by 3 bases. This chain's CDR3 is CASSFSGATTDTQYF. CDR3 sequence (DNA): TGTGCCAGCAGCTTTAGCGGGGCTACTACAGATACGCAGTATTTT. The complete variable domain, with remaining parts taken from reference TRBV7-2 and TRBJ2-3, reads GAGVSQSPSNKVTEKGKDVELRCDPISGHTALYWYRQSLGQGLEFLIYFQGNSAPDKSGLPSDRFSAERTGGSVSTLTIQRTQQEDSAVYLCASSFSGATTDTQYFGPGTRLTVL.

The chain recombines TRBV10-3 with TRBJ2-5, with TRBD1 identical over 8 bases. This CDR3 contains 13 residues. V dropped 8 bases and J dropped 5; count of bases not matched to a gene: 7. The germline V gene has CDR1 ENHRY and CDR2 SYGVKD. DNA for the CDR3: TGTGCCATCCGAGGACAGGGTGGGGAGACCCAGTACTTC. It codes for CAIRGQGGETQYF.

The chain joins TRBV6-5 to TRBJ1-1, with TRBD1 identical over 12 bases. V lost 4 bases to trimming and J lost 6 bases; unmatched junction nucleotides: 6. Germline loops: CDR1 MNHEY, CDR2 SVGAGI. There are 15 residues in the CDR3. The CDR3 here is CASSWDRGRTAEAFF. CDR3 sequence (DNA): TGTGCCAGCAGTTGGGACAGGGGGCGTACGGCTGAAGCTTTCTTT.